The rows below give T cell receptor beta chains drawn from one sample of a study of identical twins. TCRdb analysed the 5' RACE reads with MiXCR anew, one entry per CDR3 protein. Of 500,000 to 650,000 distinct CDR3 sequences listed, roughly 6.6% are singletons. The sample was also linked to a second study, of yellow fever vaccine responses in identical twins.

Specimen: PBMCs. All receptors come from a woman aged 18-29 years in good health. Both conserved end residues are part of each CDR3. Each record gives: D gene, clone size, J gene, V gene, CDR3 length, CDR3 DNA, CDR3 protein. The D gene is left open where the match is weak. Not every row has a clone size; where given, it reads once, few, many or a size class.

d_call: -
clone_size: -
j_call: TRBJ2-2
v_call: TRBV29-1
cdr3_length: 11
cdr3_nt: TGCAGCGTTGCGGCCACCGGGGAGCTGTTTTTT
cdr3_aa: CSVAATGELFF

d_call: -
clone_size: many
j_call: TRBJ2-2
v_call: TRBV11-2
cdr3_length: 16
cdr3_nt: TGTGCCAGCAGCTTAGACAGACTAGTGATCACCGGGGAGCTGTTTTTT
cdr3_aa: CASSLDRLVITGELFF

d_call: -
clone_size: -
j_call: TRBJ2-3
v_call: TRBV29-1
cdr3_length: 10
cdr3_nt: TGCAGCGTTGTATCAGATACGCAGTATTTT
cdr3_aa: CSVVSDTQYF

d_call: -
clone_size: many
j_call: TRBJ1-3
v_call: TRBV12-3/TRBV12-4
cdr3_length: 15
cdr3_nt: TGTGCCAGCAACATGCCACAGCACTCTGGAAACACCATATATTTT
cdr3_aa: CASNMPQHSGNTIYF

d_call: -
clone_size: few
j_call: TRBJ2-5
v_call: TRBV6-1
cdr3_length: 14
cdr3_nt: TGTGCCAGCAGTCCAACAGGTTTCCAAGAGACCCAGTACTTC
cdr3_aa: CASSPTGFQETQYF

d_call: -
clone_size: many
j_call: TRBJ1-2
v_call: TRBV5-1
cdr3_length: 12
cdr3_nt: TGCGCCAGCAGCTTGAGGGGTTATGGCTACACCTTC
cdr3_aa: CASSLRGYGYTF

d_call: -
clone_size: many
j_call: TRBJ2-3
v_call: TRBV24-1
cdr3_length: 18
cdr3_nt: TGTGCCACCAGTGATCATAATCAACAGGGGACTAGCACAGATACGCAGTATTTT
cdr3_aa: CATSDHNQQGTSTDTQYF

d_call: TRBD2
clone_size: few
j_call: TRBJ2-1
v_call: TRBV5-1
cdr3_length: 18
cdr3_nt: TGCGCCAGCAGCTTGCGGGCTAGCGGGAGGGCCGCCCACAATGAGCAGTTCTTC
cdr3_aa: CASSLRASGRAAHNEQFF

d_call: -
clone_size: -
j_call: TRBJ2-7
v_call: TRBV19
cdr3_length: 13
cdr3_nt: TGTGCCAGTAGTATTACGGGGGCCTACGAGCAGTACTTC
cdr3_aa: CASSITGAYEQYF

d_call: TRBD2
clone_size: few
j_call: TRBJ2-1
v_call: TRBV5-1
cdr3_length: 18
cdr3_nt: TGCGCCAGCAGCTCGGGACTAGCGGGAGTGGGCTTGTACAATGAGCAGTTCTTC
cdr3_aa: CASSSGLAGVGLYNEQFF

d_call: -
clone_size: few
j_call: TRBJ2-1
v_call: TRBV7-3
cdr3_length: 17
cdr3_nt: TGTGCCAGCAGCTTAAGAGGGGGGAGCAGCTCCTACAATGAGCAGTTCTTC
cdr3_aa: CASSLRGGSSSYNEQFF

d_call: -
clone_size: -
j_call: TRBJ1-1
v_call: TRBV29-1
cdr3_length: 12
cdr3_nt: TGCAGCGTTGATTTGCGGGGCACTGAAGCTTTCTTT
cdr3_aa: CSVDLRGTEAFF

d_call: -
clone_size: many
j_call: TRBJ2-7
v_call: TRBV28
cdr3_length: 16
cdr3_nt: TGTGCCAGCAGTTCACTCCAGAGCGGGCTATTCTACGAGCAGTACTTC
cdr3_aa: CASSSLQSGLFYEQYF

d_call: -
clone_size: few
j_call: TRBJ2-1
v_call: TRBV20-1
cdr3_length: 11
cdr3_nt: TGCAGTGCTAGAGATCATGGGGAGCAGTTCTTC
cdr3_aa: CSARDHGEQFF

d_call: -
clone_size: few
j_call: TRBJ2-5
v_call: TRBV20-1
cdr3_length: 15
cdr3_nt: TGCAGTGCCGGGGGGCGAGCGGGGCACCAAGAGACCCAGTACTTC
cdr3_aa: CSAGGRAGHQETQYF

d_call: TRBD1
clone_size: -
j_call: TRBJ1-1
v_call: TRBV28
cdr3_length: 15
cdr3_nt: TGTGCCAGCATTCCGGGACAGGGCCTTTACACTGAAGCTTTCTTT
cdr3_aa: CASIPGQGLYTEAFF

d_call: -
clone_size: -
j_call: TRBJ1-1
v_call: TRBV4-1
cdr3_length: 15
cdr3_nt: TGCGCCAGCAGCCAATCCCGGGCCGCGAACACTGAAGCTTTCTTT
cdr3_aa: CASSQSRAANTEAFF

d_call: -
clone_size: -
j_call: TRBJ1-5
v_call: TRBV6-1
cdr3_length: 14
cdr3_nt: TGTGCCAGCACCGCGTGGGGTTGGGATCAGCCCCAGCATTTT
cdr3_aa: CASTAWGWDQPQHF

d_call: TRBD2
clone_size: -
j_call: TRBJ2-1
v_call: TRBV6-5
cdr3_length: 15
cdr3_nt: TGTGCCAGCAGTTACTCTAGGACGGGGGGTAATGAGCAGTTCTTC
cdr3_aa: CASSYSRTGGNEQFF

d_call: -
clone_size: few
j_call: TRBJ2-5
v_call: TRBV10-3
cdr3_length: 13
cdr3_nt: TGTGCCATCAACGCGGGACAGTCAGAGACCCAGTACTTC
cdr3_aa: CAINAGQSETQYF

d_call: TRBD1
clone_size: -
j_call: TRBJ2-5
v_call: TRBV5-1
cdr3_length: 15
cdr3_nt: TGCGCCAGCAGCTTGGAGGGACAGGGGTCAACGTCCCAGTACTTC
cdr3_aa: CASSLEGQGSTSQYF

d_call: -
clone_size: -
j_call: TRBJ1-1
v_call: TRBV19
cdr3_length: 14
cdr3_nt: TGTGCCAGTAGTATAAGGGGCGCGAACACTGAAGCTTTCTTT
cdr3_aa: CASSIRGANTEAFF

d_call: -
clone_size: few
j_call: TRBJ1-3
v_call: TRBV10-3
cdr3_length: 15
cdr3_nt: TGTGCCATCAGTGAGAGAGAAAACTCTGGAAACACCATATATTTT
cdr3_aa: CAISERENSGNTIYF

d_call: -
clone_size: few
j_call: TRBJ2-7
v_call: TRBV11-2
cdr3_length: 14
cdr3_nt: TGTGCCAGCAGCTTACCCCAGGGTTCCTACGAGCAGTACTTC
cdr3_aa: CASSLPQGSYEQYF

d_call: -
clone_size: few
j_call: TRBJ1-1
v_call: TRBV28
cdr3_length: 14
cdr3_nt: TGTGCCAGCCTGGCAGGGTCGATGAACACTGAAGCTTTCTTT
cdr3_aa: CASLAGSMNTEAFF

d_call: TRBD1
clone_size: -
j_call: TRBJ1-6
v_call: TRBV7-9
cdr3_length: 16
cdr3_nt: TGTGCCAGCAGCTTAGGACGAGACAGGGCCAATTCACCCCTCCACTTT
cdr3_aa: CASSLGRDRANSPLHF

d_call: TRBD2
clone_size: few
j_call: TRBJ2-1
v_call: TRBV2
cdr3_length: 13
cdr3_nt: TGTGCCACCTTGACTAGCGGGGTGAATGAGCAGTTCTTC
cdr3_aa: CATLTSGVNEQFF

d_call: TRBD2
clone_size: -
j_call: TRBJ2-3
v_call: TRBV5-1
cdr3_length: 15
cdr3_nt: TGCGCCAGCAGCTTGGTCAGCGGGAGTGCAGATACGCAGTATTTT
cdr3_aa: CASSLVSGSADTQYF

d_call: TRBD1
clone_size: few
j_call: TRBJ2-2
v_call: TRBV28
cdr3_length: 16
cdr3_nt: TGTGCCAGCAGTTTCAGCTGGGACAGTAACACCGGGGAGCTGTTTTTT
cdr3_aa: CASSFSWDSNTGELFF

d_call: -
clone_size: many
j_call: TRBJ1-2
v_call: TRBV29-1
cdr3_length: 14
cdr3_nt: TGCAGCGTTGCCCCGGGTTCGGCTAACTATGGCTACACCTTC
cdr3_aa: CSVAPGSANYGYTF

d_call: -
clone_size: few
j_call: TRBJ2-5
v_call: TRBV6-6
cdr3_length: 13
cdr3_nt: TGTGCCAGCAGTTACAGAGCCCAAGAGACCCAGTACTTC
cdr3_aa: CASSYRAQETQYF

d_call: TRBD1
clone_size: many
j_call: TRBJ2-1
v_call: TRBV24-1
cdr3_length: 16
cdr3_nt: TGTGCCACCAGTGATCAAAAGACAGGGGGCTACAATGAGCAGTTCTTC
cdr3_aa: CATSDQKTGGYNEQFF

d_call: TRBD1
clone_size: many
j_call: TRBJ2-7
v_call: TRBV15
cdr3_length: 17
cdr3_nt: TGTGCCACCAGCAGAGCCGTTGGGGGACAGCTTTTTTACGAGCAGTACTTC
cdr3_aa: CATSRAVGGQLFYEQYF

d_call: TRBD1
clone_size: few
j_call: TRBJ2-7
v_call: TRBV5-1
cdr3_length: 14
cdr3_nt: TGCGCCAGCAGCCCCGGACAGGTGTTCAACGAGCAGTACTTC
cdr3_aa: CASSPGQVFNEQYF

d_call: -
clone_size: -
j_call: TRBJ2-7
v_call: TRBV29-1
cdr3_length: 12
cdr3_nt: TGCAGCGTTGAAGGGGGCCGTTACGAGCAGTACTTC
cdr3_aa: CSVEGGRYEQYF

d_call: TRBD1
clone_size: few
j_call: TRBJ2-2
v_call: TRBV15
cdr3_length: 16
cdr3_nt: TGTGCCACCAGTGGGACAGGGAATGGAGGCACCGGGGAGCTGTTTTTT
cdr3_aa: CATSGTGNGGTGELFF

d_call: TRBD2
clone_size: few
j_call: TRBJ2-1
v_call: TRBV10-3
cdr3_length: 15
cdr3_nt: TGTGCCATCAGCAAATCCCTAGCGGGAGACAATGAGCAGTTCTTC
cdr3_aa: CAISKSLAGDNEQFF

d_call: TRBD2
clone_size: many
j_call: TRBJ2-3
v_call: TRBV12-3/TRBV12-4
cdr3_length: 16
cdr3_nt: TGTGCCAGCAGCCCTTTCGGGGGAGGGACCACAGATACGCAGTATTTT
cdr3_aa: CASSPFGGGTTDTQYF

d_call: -
clone_size: many
j_call: TRBJ1-2
v_call: TRBV12-3/TRBV12-4
cdr3_length: 11
cdr3_nt: TGTGCCAGCTCCCCCGGCTATGGCTACACCTTC
cdr3_aa: CASSPGYGYTF

d_call: TRBD2
clone_size: many
j_call: TRBJ2-7
v_call: TRBV29-1
cdr3_length: 14
cdr3_nt: TGCAGCGTGGGCGGGAGGCAGAATACCTACGAGCAGTACTTC
cdr3_aa: CSVGGRQNTYEQYF

d_call: -
clone_size: -
j_call: TRBJ1-1
v_call: TRBV5-1
cdr3_length: 18
cdr3_nt: TGCGCCAGCACCGCCGGGTCTGGGGGAATGAAATTGAACACTGAAGCTTTCTTT
cdr3_aa: CASTAGSGGMKLNTEAFF

d_call: -
clone_size: -
j_call: TRBJ2-7
v_call: TRBV12-3/TRBV12-4
cdr3_length: 14
cdr3_nt: TGTGCCAGCAGTGATGGGGGAGTGATATACGAGCAGTACTTC
cdr3_aa: CASSDGGVIYEQYF

d_call: -
clone_size: few
j_call: TRBJ1-5
v_call: TRBV6-1
cdr3_length: 14
cdr3_nt: TGTGCCAGCAGTGAGACCAGGGAGGCTCAGCCCCAGCATTTT
cdr3_aa: CASSETREAQPQHF

d_call: -
clone_size: -
j_call: TRBJ2-1
v_call: TRBV29-1
cdr3_length: 15
cdr3_nt: TGCAGCGTTCCTGTGGCCGACCTCTCCTACAATGAGCAGTTCTTC
cdr3_aa: CSVPVADLSYNEQFF

d_call: -
clone_size: many
j_call: TRBJ1-1
v_call: TRBV7-9
cdr3_length: 14
cdr3_nt: TGTGCCAGCAGCTTAGCGGGGGATTACACTGAAGCTTTCTTT
cdr3_aa: CASSLAGDYTEAFF

d_call: TRBD1
clone_size: many
j_call: TRBJ1-5
v_call: TRBV6-1
cdr3_length: 14
cdr3_nt: TGTGCCAGCAGGAGACAGGGGGGTAATCAGCCCCAGCATTTT
cdr3_aa: CASRRQGGNQPQHF

d_call: TRBD1
clone_size: few
j_call: TRBJ1-4
v_call: TRBV5-1
cdr3_length: 15
cdr3_nt: TGCGCCAGCAGCCCCCGGGACAGCTCTAATGAAAAACTGTTTTTT
cdr3_aa: CASSPRDSSNEKLFF

d_call: -
clone_size: -
j_call: TRBJ2-3
v_call: TRBV2
cdr3_length: 14
cdr3_nt: TGTGCTACCAGGGGGAGGGCGTACACAGATACGCAGTATTTT
cdr3_aa: CATRGRAYTDTQYF

d_call: TRBD1
clone_size: -
j_call: TRBJ1-2
v_call: TRBV6-5
cdr3_length: 15
cdr3_nt: TGTGCCAGCAGTCACAGTACGGACAGGGAGCCGGGCTACACCTTC
cdr3_aa: CASSHSTDREPGYTF

d_call: TRBD1
clone_size: -
j_call: TRBJ2-1
v_call: TRBV12-5
cdr3_length: 16
cdr3_nt: TGTGCTAGTGGTTTGGTAAGGGACAGGCGCTACAATGAGCAGTTCTTC
cdr3_aa: CASGLVRDRRYNEQFF

d_call: -
clone_size: -
j_call: TRBJ2-7
v_call: TRBV11-1
cdr3_length: 15
cdr3_nt: TGTGCCAGCAGCTCCGGGAACGGGTTATCCTACGAGCAGTACTTC
cdr3_aa: CASSSGNGLSYEQYF

d_call: TRBD2
clone_size: few
j_call: TRBJ2-3
v_call: TRBV29-1
cdr3_length: 15
cdr3_nt: TGCAGCGTTGGTGGAGCGGGAACTAGCACAGATACGCAGTATTTT
cdr3_aa: CSVGGAGTSTDTQYF

d_call: TRBD1
clone_size: few
j_call: TRBJ1-1
v_call: TRBV24-1
cdr3_length: 13
cdr3_nt: TGTGCCACCAGTGAGTTTCAGGGGGGAGAGGCTTTCTTT
cdr3_aa: CATSEFQGGEAFF

d_call: -
clone_size: few
j_call: TRBJ1-4
v_call: TRBV19
cdr3_length: 13
cdr3_nt: TGTGCCAGCAGGGACCATCTTAATGAAAAACTGTTTTTT
cdr3_aa: CASRDHLNEKLFF